This is a list of T cell receptor beta chains from one sample in a study of blood T cell repertoires in COVID-19. Some clones are missing from TCRdb's copy, which holds only in-frame ones; the method was immunoSEQ multiplex PCR. The sample lists over 110,000 clones; approximately 88% were seen once. Material for sequencing was peripheral blood. These receptors all stem from a human donor in a cohort sampled during active COVID-19. Each CDR3 is given with its conserved first and last residue. The D gene is left open where the match is weak. Only some rows state a clone size, as once, few, many or a class for expanded clones.

cdr3_nt: TGTGCCAGCAGAGGGGGGGGGCCCCAAGAGACCCAGTACTTC
cdr3_aa: CASRGGGPQETQYF
v_call: TRBV25-1
d_call: -
clone_size: -
j_call: TRBJ2-5

cdr3_nt: TGTGCCAGCAGCTTGGCAGGACTAGCGGGGGGTGAGCAGTTCTTC
cdr3_aa: CASSLAGLAGGEQFF
v_call: TRBV5-4
d_call: TRBD2
clone_size: -
j_call: TRBJ2-1

cdr3_nt: TGTGCCAGCAGCCAAGGAGGACTCTATGGCTACACCTTC
cdr3_aa: CASSQGGLYGYTF
v_call: TRBV14
d_call: -
clone_size: -
j_call: TRBJ1-2

cdr3_nt: TGCGCCAGCAGCTTCCACTCTAGCGGGGCCAATGAGCAGTTCTTC
cdr3_aa: CASSFHSSGANEQFF
v_call: TRBV5-1
d_call: TRBD2
clone_size: -
j_call: TRBJ2-1

cdr3_nt: TGTGCCAGCAGCTCAGGGAATATCGTTGAAAAACTGTTTTTT
cdr3_aa: CASSSGNIVEKLFF
v_call: TRBV6-5
d_call: -
clone_size: once
j_call: TRBJ1-4

cdr3_nt: TGTGCCAGCAGCCCAGAAACGGACAGCTGGGCAGGGCTCTCCTATAATTCACCCCTCCACTTT
cdr3_aa: CASSPETDSWAGLSYNSPLHF
v_call: TRBV3-1/TRBV3-2
d_call: -
clone_size: -
j_call: TRBJ1-6

cdr3_nt: TGTGCCAGCAAGGGGGTTACAGGGTCCTCCTACGAGCAGTACTTC
cdr3_aa: CASKGVTGSSYEQYF
v_call: TRBV2
d_call: -
clone_size: -
j_call: TRBJ2-7

cdr3_nt: TGTGCCTGGAGTCTAACAGCTAACTATGGCTACACCTTC
cdr3_aa: CAWSLTANYGYTF
v_call: TRBV30
d_call: -
clone_size: -
j_call: TRBJ1-2

cdr3_nt: TGCGCCAGCAGCCAAGGACAGGCCTACGAGCAGTACTTC
cdr3_aa: CASSQGQAYEQYF
v_call: TRBV4-1
d_call: -
clone_size: -
j_call: TRBJ2-7

cdr3_nt: TGTGCCAGTAGCCCCATTCAAACCGGGGAGCTGTTTTTT
cdr3_aa: CASSPIQTGELFF
v_call: TRBV19
d_call: -
clone_size: -
j_call: TRBJ2-2